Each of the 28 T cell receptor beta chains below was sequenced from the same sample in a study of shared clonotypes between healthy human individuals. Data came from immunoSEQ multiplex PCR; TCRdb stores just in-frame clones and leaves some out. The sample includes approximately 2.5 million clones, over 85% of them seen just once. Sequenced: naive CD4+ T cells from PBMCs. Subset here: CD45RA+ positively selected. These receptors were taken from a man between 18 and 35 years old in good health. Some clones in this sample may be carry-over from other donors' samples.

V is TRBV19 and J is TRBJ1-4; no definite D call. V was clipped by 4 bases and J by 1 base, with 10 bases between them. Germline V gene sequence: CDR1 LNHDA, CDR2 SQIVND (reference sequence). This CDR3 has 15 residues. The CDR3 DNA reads TGTGCCAGTAGTACCACCAGACAAACTAATGAAAAACTGTTTTTT. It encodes CASSTTRQTNEKLFF.

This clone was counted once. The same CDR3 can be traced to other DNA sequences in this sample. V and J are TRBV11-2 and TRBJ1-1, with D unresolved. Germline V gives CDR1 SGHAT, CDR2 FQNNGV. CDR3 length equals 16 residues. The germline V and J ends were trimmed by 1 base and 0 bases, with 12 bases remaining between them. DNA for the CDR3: TGTGCCAGCAGCTTAGCCCCCGGACGGCTGAACACTGAAGCTTTCTTT. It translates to CASSLAPGRLNTEAFF.

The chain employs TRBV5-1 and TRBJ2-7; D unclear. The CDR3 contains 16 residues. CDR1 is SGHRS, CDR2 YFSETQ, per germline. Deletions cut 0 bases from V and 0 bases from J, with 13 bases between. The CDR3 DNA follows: TGCGCCAGCAGCTTGGGGCCTAGTCACCTCTCCTACGAGCAGTACTTC. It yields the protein CASSLGPSHLSYEQYF.

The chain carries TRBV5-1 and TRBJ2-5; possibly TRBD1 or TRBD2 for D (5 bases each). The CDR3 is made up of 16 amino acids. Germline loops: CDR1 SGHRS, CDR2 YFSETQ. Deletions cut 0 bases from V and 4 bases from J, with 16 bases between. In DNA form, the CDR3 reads TGCGCCAGCAGCTTGGTACCCGGGACGACCCCAGAGACCCAGTACTTC. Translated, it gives CASSLVPGTTPETQYF.

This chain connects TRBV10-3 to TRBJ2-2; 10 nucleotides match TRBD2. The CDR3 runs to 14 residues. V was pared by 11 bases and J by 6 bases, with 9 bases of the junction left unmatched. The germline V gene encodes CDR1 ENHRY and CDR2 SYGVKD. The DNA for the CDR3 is TGTGCCTCGCAAGCGGGAGGGCCTTCCGGGGAGCTGTTTTTT. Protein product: CASQAGGPSGELFF.

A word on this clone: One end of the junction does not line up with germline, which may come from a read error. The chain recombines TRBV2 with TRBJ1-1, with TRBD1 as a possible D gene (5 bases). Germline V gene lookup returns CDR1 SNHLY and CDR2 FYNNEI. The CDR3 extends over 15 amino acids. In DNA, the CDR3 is TGTGCCAGCAGTGAAGCGCTTCGGGGGAACCCTGAAGCTTTCTTT. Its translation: CASSEALRGNPEAFF.

CDR3 in amino acids: CASSVREGLNTQYF. CDR3 DNA: TGTGCCAGCAGCGTGAGGGAGGGCCTAAATACGCAGTATTTT. The genes are TRBV11-2 and TRBJ2-3; 7 bases match TRBD2. V lost 5 bases and J lost 7; bases outside the gene matches: 9. The CDR3 runs to 14 residues. The germline gives CDR1 SGHAT, CDR2 FQNNGV.

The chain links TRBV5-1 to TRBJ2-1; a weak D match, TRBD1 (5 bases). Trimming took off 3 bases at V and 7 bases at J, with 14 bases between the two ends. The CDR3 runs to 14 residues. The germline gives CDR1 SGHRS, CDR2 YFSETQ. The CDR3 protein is CASSWGVGRNEQFF. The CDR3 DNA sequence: TGCGCCAGCAGCTGGGGCGTGGGGCGGAATGAGCAGTTCTTC. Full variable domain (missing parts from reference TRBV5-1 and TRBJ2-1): KAGVTQTPRYLIKTRGQQVTLSCSPISGHRSVSWYQQTPGQGLQFLFEYFSETQRNKGNFPGRFSGRQFSNSRSEMNVSTLELGDSALYLCASSWGVGRNEQFFGPGTRLTVL.

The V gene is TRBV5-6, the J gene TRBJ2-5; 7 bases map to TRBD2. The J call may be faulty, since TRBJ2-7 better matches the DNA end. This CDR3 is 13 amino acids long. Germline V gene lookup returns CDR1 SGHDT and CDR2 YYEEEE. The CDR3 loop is CASSPGTTYEQYF. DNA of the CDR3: TGTGCCAGCAGCCCTGGGACTACTTACGAGCAGTACTTC.

As DNA, the CDR3 is TGCAGCGCCAACGAGGGCACTGAAGCTTTCTTT. Translating gives CSANEGTEAFF. This chain links TRBV29-1 with TRBJ1-1, with D unclear. The CDR3 sequence is 11 residues long. Germline CDR1 is SQVTM and CDR2 is ANQGSEA. Trimming left V 7 bases short and J 4 bases short, with 10 bases between.

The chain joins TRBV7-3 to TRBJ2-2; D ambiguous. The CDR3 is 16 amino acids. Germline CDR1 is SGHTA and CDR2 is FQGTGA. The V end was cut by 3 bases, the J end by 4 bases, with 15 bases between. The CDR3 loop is CASSFLPGMATGELFF. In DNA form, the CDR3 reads TGTGCCAGCAGCTTCCTACCTGGCATGGCCACCGGGGAGCTGTTTTTT.

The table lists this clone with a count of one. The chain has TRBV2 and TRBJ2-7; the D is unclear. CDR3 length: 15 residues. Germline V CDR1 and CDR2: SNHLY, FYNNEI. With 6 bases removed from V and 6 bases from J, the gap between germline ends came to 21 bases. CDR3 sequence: CASRDAGAVIAEQYF. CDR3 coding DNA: TGTGCCAGCAGGGACGCCGGAGCAGTGATCGCCGAGCAGTACTTC.

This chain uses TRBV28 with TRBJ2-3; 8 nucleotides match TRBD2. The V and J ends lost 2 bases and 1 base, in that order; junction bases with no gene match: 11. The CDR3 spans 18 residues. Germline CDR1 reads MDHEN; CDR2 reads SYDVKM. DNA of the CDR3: TGTGCCAGCAGTTTAATCGGGTTCAGTAGCGGGGGCACAGATACGCAGTATTTT. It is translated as CASSLIGFSSGGTDTQYF.

CDR3 amino acids: CASSAYTSGVGNEQFF. The CDR3 bases are TGTGCCAGCAGTGCCTATACTAGCGGGGTAGGAAATGAGCAGTTCTTC. V gene TRBV25-1 combines with J gene TRBJ2-1, with 10 bases identical to TRBD2. CDR1 MGHDK and CDR2 SYGVNS come from the germline V gene. This CDR3 has 16 residues. Germline trimming cut 4 bases from V and 7 bases from J; bases unmatched to any gene: 10.

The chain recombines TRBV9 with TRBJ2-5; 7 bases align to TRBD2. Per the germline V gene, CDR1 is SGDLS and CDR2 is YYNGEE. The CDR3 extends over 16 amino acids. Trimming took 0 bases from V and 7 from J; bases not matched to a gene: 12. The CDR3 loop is CASSVGGLLSSGTQYF. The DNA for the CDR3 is TGTGCCAGCAGCGTAGGAGGACTGCTGTCTAGCGGGACCCAGTACTTC.

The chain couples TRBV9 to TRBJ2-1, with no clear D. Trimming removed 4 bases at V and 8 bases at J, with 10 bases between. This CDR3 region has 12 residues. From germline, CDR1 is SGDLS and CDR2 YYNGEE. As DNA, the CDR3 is TGTGCCAGCAGCACCCAAACTTATGAGCAGTTCTTC. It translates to CASSTQTYEQFF.

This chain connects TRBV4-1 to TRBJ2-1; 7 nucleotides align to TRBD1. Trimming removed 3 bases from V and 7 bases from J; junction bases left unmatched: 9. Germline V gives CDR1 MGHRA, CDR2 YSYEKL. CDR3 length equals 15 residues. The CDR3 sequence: CASSHPGQNLNEQFF. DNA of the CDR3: TGCGCCAGCAGCCATCCGGGACAGAACCTTAATGAGCAGTTCTTC.

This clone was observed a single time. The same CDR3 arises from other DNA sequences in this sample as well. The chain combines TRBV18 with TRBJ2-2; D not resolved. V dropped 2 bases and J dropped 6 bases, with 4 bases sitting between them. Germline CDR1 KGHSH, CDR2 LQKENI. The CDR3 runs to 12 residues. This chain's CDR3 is CASSPGPGELFF. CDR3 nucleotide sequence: TGTGCCAGCTCACCAGGACCCGGGGAGCTGTTTTTT.

CDR3 amino acids: CASSFGRTSDYQETQYF. DNA of the CDR3: TGCGCCAGCAGCTTCGGCAGAACTAGCGACTATCAAGAGACCCAGTACTTC. This rearrangement joins TRBV5-1 to TRBJ2-5; 7 bases line up with TRBD2. The germline gives CDR1 SGHRS, CDR2 YFSETQ. J lost 2 bases, V lost 2 bases, and 12 bases had no gene match. CDR3 length: 17 residues.

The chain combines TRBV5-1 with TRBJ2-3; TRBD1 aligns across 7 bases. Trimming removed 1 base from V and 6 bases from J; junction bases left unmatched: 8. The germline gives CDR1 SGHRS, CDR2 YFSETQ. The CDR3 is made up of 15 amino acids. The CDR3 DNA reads TGCGCCAGCAGCTTGCGACAGGGTAATAGGGATACGCAGTATTTT. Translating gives CASSLRQGNRDTQYF.

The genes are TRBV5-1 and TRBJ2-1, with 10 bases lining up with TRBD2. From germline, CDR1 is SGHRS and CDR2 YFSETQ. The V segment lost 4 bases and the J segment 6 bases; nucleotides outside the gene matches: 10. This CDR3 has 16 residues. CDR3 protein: CASSHALAGGGNEQFF. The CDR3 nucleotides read TGCGCCAGCAGCCACGCCTTAGCGGGAGGTGGCAATGAGCAGTTCTTC.

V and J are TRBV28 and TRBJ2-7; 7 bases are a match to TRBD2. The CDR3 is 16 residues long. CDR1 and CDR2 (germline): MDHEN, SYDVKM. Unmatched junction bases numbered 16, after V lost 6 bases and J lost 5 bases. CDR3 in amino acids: CASRSSGAQGAHEQYF. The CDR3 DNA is TGTGCCAGCAGGTCCAGCGGGGCCCAGGGTGCCCACGAGCAGTACTTC.

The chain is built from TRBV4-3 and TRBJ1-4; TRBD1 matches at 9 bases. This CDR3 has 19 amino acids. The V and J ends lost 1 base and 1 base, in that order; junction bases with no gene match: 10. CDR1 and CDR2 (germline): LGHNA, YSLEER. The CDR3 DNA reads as TGCGCCAGCAGCCAAGGGACTGTAGGACAGGGGAAAACTAATGAAAAACTGTTTTTT. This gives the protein CASSQGTVGQGKTNEKLFF.

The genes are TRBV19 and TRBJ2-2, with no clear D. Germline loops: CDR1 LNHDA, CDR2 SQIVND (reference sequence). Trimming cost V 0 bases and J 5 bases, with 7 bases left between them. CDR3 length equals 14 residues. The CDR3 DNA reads TGTGCCAGTAGTATAGAGGGTTGGACCGGGGAGCTGTTTTTT. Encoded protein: CASSIEGWTGELFF.

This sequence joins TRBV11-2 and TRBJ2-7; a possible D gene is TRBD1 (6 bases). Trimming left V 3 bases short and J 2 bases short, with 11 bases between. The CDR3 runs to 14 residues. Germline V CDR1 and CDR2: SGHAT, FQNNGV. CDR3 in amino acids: CASSFLGQTYEQYF. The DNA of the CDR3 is TGTGCCAGCAGCTTTTTGGGACAAACCTACGAGCAGTACTTC.

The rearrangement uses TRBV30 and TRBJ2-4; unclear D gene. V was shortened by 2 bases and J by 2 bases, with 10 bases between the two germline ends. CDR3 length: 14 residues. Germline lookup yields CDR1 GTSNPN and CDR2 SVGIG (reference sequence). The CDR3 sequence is CAWSHIGSKNIQYF. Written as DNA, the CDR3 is TGTGCCTGGAGTCATATAGGGTCCAAAAACATTCAGTACTTC.

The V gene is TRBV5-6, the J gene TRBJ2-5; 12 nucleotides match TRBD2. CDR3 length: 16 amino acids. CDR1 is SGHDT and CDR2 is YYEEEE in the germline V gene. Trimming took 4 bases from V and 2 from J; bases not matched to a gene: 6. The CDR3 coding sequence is TGTGCCAGCAGCCCCGGACTAGCGGGATTGCAAGAGACCCAGTACTTC. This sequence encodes CASSPGLAGLQETQYF.

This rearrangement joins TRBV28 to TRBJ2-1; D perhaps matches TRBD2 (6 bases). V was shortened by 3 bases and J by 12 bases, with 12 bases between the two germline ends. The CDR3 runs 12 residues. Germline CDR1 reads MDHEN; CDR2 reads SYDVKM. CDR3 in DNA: TGTGCCAGCAGTTTGATAATGGGAGGGCAGTTCTTC. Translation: CASSLIMGGQFF.